This T cell receptor beta chain was recovered during a study of T cell changes during pregnancy in multiple sclerosis. Profiled with immunoSEQ multiplex PCR; TCRdb holds only in-frame clones, not every one. The sample shows 30,000 to 40,000 clones, 90% of them seen only once. The germline CDR1 and CDR2 sequences are SGHTA and FQGNSA. This CDR3 spans 17 amino acids. Deletions cut 5 bases from V and 2 bases from J, with 16 bases between. This chain uses TRBV7-2 with TRBJ2-6; D is perhaps TRBD1 (6 bases). This clonotype was sampled from a female donor in good health, enrolled as a control in a pregnancy study. Source: CD4+ T cells from peripheral blood mononuclear cells, taken in the first trimester of pregnancy. CDR3 nucleotide sequence: TGTGCCAGCAGCCTGCAGGGGATTTTACCTGGGGCCAACGTCCTGACTTTC. The encoded protein is CASSLQGILPGANVLTF.